This T cell receptor (beta chain) was documented in a study of T cell changes during pregnancy in multiple sclerosis. Only one count was recorded for this clone. Only in-frame clones appear in the TCRdb table, and some are missing; sequencing was by immunoSEQ multiplex PCR. The data contain more than 80,000 clones, about 92% of them singletons. V was shortened by 4 bases and J by 7 bases, with 20 bases between the two germline ends. The germline gives CDR1 SEHNR, CDR2 FQNEAQ (reference sequence). There are 16 residues in the CDR3. The sequence came from a female donor with multiple sclerosis, enrolled in a pregnancy study. V and J are TRBV7-9 and TRBJ2-1, with D possibly TRBD2 on 7 matching bases. The input for sequencing was peripheral blood, taken in the first trimester of pregnancy. In DNA, the CDR3 is TGTGCCAGCAGCTCCCTAGGGGGGGGCTATATGAATGAGCAGTTCTTC. It is translated as CASSSLGGGYMNEQFF.